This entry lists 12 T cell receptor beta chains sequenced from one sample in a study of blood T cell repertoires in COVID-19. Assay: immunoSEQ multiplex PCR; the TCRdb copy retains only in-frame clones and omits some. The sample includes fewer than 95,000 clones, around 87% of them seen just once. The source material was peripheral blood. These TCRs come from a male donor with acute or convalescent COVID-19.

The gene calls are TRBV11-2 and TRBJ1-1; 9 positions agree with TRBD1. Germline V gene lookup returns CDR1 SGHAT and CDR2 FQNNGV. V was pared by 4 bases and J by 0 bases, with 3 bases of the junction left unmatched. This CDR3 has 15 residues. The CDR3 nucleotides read TGTGCCAGCAGCTCCGGACAGGGGATGAACACTGAAGCTTTCTTT. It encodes CASSSGQGMNTEAFF.

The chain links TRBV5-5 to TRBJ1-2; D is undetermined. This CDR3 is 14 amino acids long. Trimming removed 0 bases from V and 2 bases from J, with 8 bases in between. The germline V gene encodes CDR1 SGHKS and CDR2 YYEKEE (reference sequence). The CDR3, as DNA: TGTGCCAGCAGCTTGGCCGCTCAGAACTATGGCTACACCTTC. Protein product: CASSLAAQNYGYTF.

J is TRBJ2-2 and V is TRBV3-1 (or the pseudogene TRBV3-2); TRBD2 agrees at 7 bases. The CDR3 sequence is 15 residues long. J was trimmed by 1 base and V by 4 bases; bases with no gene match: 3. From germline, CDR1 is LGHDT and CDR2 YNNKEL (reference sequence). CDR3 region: CASSPGGMNTGELFF. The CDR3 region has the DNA TGTGCCAGCAGCCCCGGGGGGATGAACACCGGGGAGCTGTTTTTT.

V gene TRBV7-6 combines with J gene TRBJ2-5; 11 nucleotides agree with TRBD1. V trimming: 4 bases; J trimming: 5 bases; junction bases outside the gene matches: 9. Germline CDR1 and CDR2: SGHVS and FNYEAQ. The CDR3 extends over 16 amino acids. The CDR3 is CASSSQDRGLRETQYF. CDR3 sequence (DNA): TGTGCCAGCAGCTCCCAGGACAGGGGGCTACGGGAGACCCAGTACTTC.

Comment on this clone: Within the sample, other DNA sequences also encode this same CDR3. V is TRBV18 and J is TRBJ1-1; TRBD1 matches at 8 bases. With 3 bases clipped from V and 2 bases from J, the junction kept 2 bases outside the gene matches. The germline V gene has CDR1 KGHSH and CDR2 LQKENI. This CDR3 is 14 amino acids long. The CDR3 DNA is TGTGCCAGCTCACCTGGACAGGGAAACACTGAAGCTTTCTTT. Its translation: CASSPGQGNTEAFF.

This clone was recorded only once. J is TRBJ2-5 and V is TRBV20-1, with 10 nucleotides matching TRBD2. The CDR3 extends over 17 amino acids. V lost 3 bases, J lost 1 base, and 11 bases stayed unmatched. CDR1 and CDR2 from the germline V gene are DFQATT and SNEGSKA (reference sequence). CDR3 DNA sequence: TGCAGTGCTAGTTCTAGCGGGGGCTACTGGGGCCAAGAGACCCAGTACTTC. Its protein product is CSASSSGGYWGQETQYF.

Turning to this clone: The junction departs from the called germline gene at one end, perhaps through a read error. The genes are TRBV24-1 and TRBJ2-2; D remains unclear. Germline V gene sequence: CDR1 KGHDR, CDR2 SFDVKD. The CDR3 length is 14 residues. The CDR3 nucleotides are TGTGCCACCAGTGGACTCCTCATTACCGAGGAGCTGTTTTTT. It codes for CATSGLLITEELFF.

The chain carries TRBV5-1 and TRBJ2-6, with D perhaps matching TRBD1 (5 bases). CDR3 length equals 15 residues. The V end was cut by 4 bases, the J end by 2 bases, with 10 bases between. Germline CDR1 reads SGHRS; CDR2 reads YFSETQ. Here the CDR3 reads CASSPAQAGANVLTF. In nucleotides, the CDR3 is TGCGCCAGCAGCCCGGCACAGGCTGGGGCCAACGTCCTGACTTTC.

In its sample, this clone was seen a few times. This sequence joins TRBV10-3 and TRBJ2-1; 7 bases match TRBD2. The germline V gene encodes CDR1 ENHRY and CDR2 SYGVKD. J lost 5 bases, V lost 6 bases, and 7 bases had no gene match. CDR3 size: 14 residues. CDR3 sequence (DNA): TGTGCCATCAGCCCGGGGGGACTTCACAATGAGCAGTTCTTC. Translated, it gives CAISPGGLHNEQFF.

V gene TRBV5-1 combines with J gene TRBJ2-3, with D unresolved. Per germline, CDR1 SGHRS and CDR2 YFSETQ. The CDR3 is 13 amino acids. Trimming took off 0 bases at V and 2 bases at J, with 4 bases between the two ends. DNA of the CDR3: TGCGCCAGCAGCTTGGCCCACACAGATACGCAGTATTTT. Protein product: CASSLAHTDTQYF. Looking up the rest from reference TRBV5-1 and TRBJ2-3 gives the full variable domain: KAGVTQTPRYLIKTRGQQVTLSCSPISGHRSVSWYQQTPGQGLQFLFEYFSETQRNKGNFPGRFSGRQFSNSRSEMNVSTLELGDSALYLCASSLAHTDTQYFGPGTRLTVL.

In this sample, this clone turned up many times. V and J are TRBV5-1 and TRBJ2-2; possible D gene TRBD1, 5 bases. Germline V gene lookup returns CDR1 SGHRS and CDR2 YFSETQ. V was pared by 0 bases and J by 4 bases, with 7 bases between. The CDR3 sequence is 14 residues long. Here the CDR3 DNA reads TGCGCCAGCAGCTTGGAGGGGTTCACCGGGGAGCTGTTTTTT. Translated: CASSLEGFTGELFF.

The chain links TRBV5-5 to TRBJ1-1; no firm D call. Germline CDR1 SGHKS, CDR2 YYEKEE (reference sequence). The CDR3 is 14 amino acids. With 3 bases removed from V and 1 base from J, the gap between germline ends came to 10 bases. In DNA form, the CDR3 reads TGTGCCAGCAGCTCACTCCCGTGGAACACTGAAGCTTTCTTT. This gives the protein CASSSLPWNTEAFF.